Below are 28 T cell receptor beta chains sequenced from a single sample in a study of T-cell reconstitution after alpha-beta-depleted transplantation in children. Unique molecular identifiers tagged the TCRbeta library. TCRdb reprocessed the PCR reads with MiXCR, giving one entry per CDR3 protein. The table has about 1,000,000 distinct CDR3 sequences, roughly 29% seen once; the top ten hold roughly 27%. The sample consisted of PBMCs, mostly from graft donor cells, taken 360 days after TCRalphabeta/CD19-depleted stem cell transplant. The receptors were sampled from a boy under two years old who had a stem cell transplant for SCID, so the T cells may come from the graft donor.

This clonotype was seen a single time. V gene TRBV7-3 combines with J gene TRBJ2-7, with 8 bases matching TRBD1. Germline V lookup: CDR1 SGHTA, CDR2 FQGTGA. This CDR3 region has 16 residues. Trimming removed 4 bases from V and 0 bases from J; junction bases left unmatched: 8. CDR3 loop: CASSSGTGPYSYEQYF. As DNA, the CDR3 is TGTGCCAGCAGCTCCGGGACAGGCCCATACTCCTACGAGCAGTACTTC.

The chain is built from TRBV27 and TRBJ2-1, with D uncertain. From germline, CDR1 is MNHEY and CDR2 SMNVEV (reference sequence). Trimming shortened V by 2 bases and J by 4 bases, and 12 bases separated the two germline ends. This CDR3 comprises 15 residues. The DNA for the CDR3 is TGTGCCAGCAGTTTAGATCCCGGGCTTTACAATGAGCAGTTCTTC. It translates to CASSLDPGLYNEQFF.

The chain carries TRBV5-1 and TRBJ2-2; D is possibly TRBD1 (6 bases). CDR3 length: 18 residues. The ends were cut back, 0 bases at V and 4 bases at J, with 19 bases in the middle. Germline lookup yields CDR1 SGHRS and CDR2 YFSETQ. The CDR3: CASSLVNVGGRATGELFF. CDR3 sequence (DNA): TGCGCCAGCAGCTTGGTTAACGTTGGGGGCCGTGCCACCGGGGAGCTGTTTTTT.

J is TRBJ2-6 and V is TRBV6-2 or TRBV6-3, with unresolved D. CDR1 MNHEY and CDR2 SVGEGT come from the germline V gene. With 5 bases removed from V and 2 bases from J, the gap between germline ends came to 10 bases. The CDR3 is made up of 15 amino acids. The CDR3 nucleotides are TGTGCCAGCAGTAAGGCGACAACTGGGGCCAACGTCCTGACTTTC. As protein: CASSKATTGANVLTF.

This clonotype was seen a few times. The CDR3 loop is CATSREGTETQYF. CDR3 in DNA: TGTGCCACCAGCAGAGAGGGGACGGAGACCCAGTACTTC. The V and J genes are TRBV15 and TRBJ2-5; the D call may be TRBD1 or TRBD2 (5 bases each). CDR1 and CDR2 (germline): LNHNV, YYDKDF (reference sequence). The CDR3 runs 13 residues. V lost 0 bases to trimming and J lost 5 bases, with 7 bases between them.

The CDR3 is CSARMGGKEEKLFF. The CDR3 DNA is TGCAGTGCTAGAATGGGGGGTAAAGAGGAAAAACTGTTTTTT. This chain connects TRBV20-1 to TRBJ1-4, with a tentative D call TRBD1 (5 bases). Germline V gives CDR1 DFQATT, CDR2 SNEGSKA (reference sequence). Trimming shortened V by 2 bases and J by 8 bases, and 15 bases separated the two germline ends. This CDR3 is built from 14 residues.

This chain connects TRBV6-1 to TRBJ2-7; D is unresolved. CDR1 MNHNS and CDR2 SASEGT come from the germline V gene. This CDR3 region has 15 residues. V shed 6 bases and J shed 0 bases, with 15 bases lying between them. Here the CDR3 reads CASSPPGQLSYEQYF. For the CDR3, the DNA is TGTGCCAGCAGCCCCCCCGGGCAGCTCTCCTACGAGCAGTACTTC.

This clonotype was observed once. The V gene is TRBV18, the J gene TRBJ2-7; TRBD1 aligns across 12 bases. V gave up 5 bases and J gave up 8 bases; unmatched junction bases: 7. Germline CDR1 and CDR2: KGHSH and LQKENI. The CDR3 is 14 amino acids. The CDR3 DNA reads as TGTGCCAGCTCAACCGGGACAGGGGGCTTTAAGCAGTACTTC. Translated: CASSTGTGGFKQYF.

The CDR3 DNA is TGCAGTGCTCACGCCAGAAAAAGCTCCTACGAGCAGTACTTC. Residues: CSAHARKSSYEQYF. The rearrangement joins TRBV20-1 to TRBJ2-7; no firm D call. The CDR3 extends over 14 amino acids. CDR1 DFQATT and CDR2 SNEGSKA come from the germline V gene (reference sequence). The ends were cut back, 5 bases at V and 0 bases at J, with 14 bases in the middle.

This clonotype appeared a few times. The chain links TRBV24-1 to TRBJ2-5, with 8 nucleotides matching TRBD1. Germline CDR1 reads KGHDR; CDR2 reads SFDVKD. J gave up 1 base and V 5 bases, and 11 bases lay outside the gene matches. The CDR3 has 17 amino acids. The CDR3 sequence is CATSVATDRVGQETQYF. The CDR3 nucleotides read TGTGCCACCAGTGTCGCAACGGACAGGGTGGGCCAAGAGACCCAGTACTTC.

In this sample, this clonotype turned up a few times. The V and J genes are TRBV20-1 and TRBJ2-7; D call uncertain. The CDR3 runs 9 residues. Trimming removed 6 bases from V and 6 bases from J, with 6 bases in between. Germline V CDR1 and CDR2: DFQATT, SNEGSKA (reference sequence). The CDR3 region is CSAVGEQYF. The CDR3 nucleotides are TGCAGTGCGGTGGGCGAGCAGTACTTC.

This clonotype was seen more than once but under ten times. Because it lacks the conserved phenylalanine or tryptophan at the end, this CDR3 is likely a read error. The CDR3 protein is CASSISSSGYGYNEQFY. CDR3 sequence (DNA): TGTGCCAGCAGCATTTCATCTTCGGGGTACGGCTACAATGAGCAGTTCTAC. The chain carries TRBV5-6 and TRBJ2-1; TRBD2 is a possible D gene (5 bases). This CDR3 has 17 residues. Trimming left V 4 bases short and J 3 bases short, with 20 bases between. Germline CDR1 SGHDT, CDR2 YYEEEE.

This clonotype occurred a few times. The chain recombines TRBV20-1 with TRBJ1-6; the D is unclear. V lost 1 base, J lost 10 bases, and 14 bases lay in between. The CDR3 loop spans 14 amino acids. Per the germline V gene, CDR1 is DFQATT and CDR2 is SNEGSKA (reference sequence). In DNA form, the CDR3 reads TGCAGTGCTAGAGGCAGGTCGTGGGGATCACCCCTCCACTTT. Protein sequence: CSARGRSWGSPLHF.

The chain links TRBV20-1 to TRBJ2-7, with 9 bases aligning to TRBD1. In germline, CDR1 is DFQATT, CDR2 SNEGSKA (reference sequence). The ends lost 0 bases at V and 2 bases at J; junction bases unmatched: 5. The CDR3 spans 15 residues. CDR3 nucleotide sequence: TGCAGTGCTAGAGATTCCGGGACAGGGCCCTACGAGCAGTACTTC. This sequence encodes CSARDSGTGPYEQYF.

This sequence joins TRBV20-1 and TRBJ2-2, with 7 bases that match TRBD2. The CDR3 contains 18 residues. V was clipped by 3 bases and J by 0 bases; unmatched bases: 13. Germline CDR1 and CDR2: DFQATT and SNEGSKA (reference sequence). CDR3 sequence reads: CSARVTPGGGPNTGELFF. CDR3 DNA sequence: TGCAGTGCTAGGGTCACACCCGGCGGGGGACCGAACACCGGGGAGCTGTTTTTT.

The chain is built from TRBV6-6 and TRBJ2-3; possibly TRBD2 for D (6 bases). The CDR3 extends over 12 amino acids. The V and J ends lost 8 bases and 3 bases respectively, with 9 bases between them. Germline lookup yields CDR1 MNHNY and CDR2 SVGAGI (reference sequence). The CDR3 coding sequence is TGTGCCAGCCGGGACTTTACAGATACGCAGTATTTT. This gives the protein CASRDFTDTQYF.

This clonotype was observed a few times. The chain's CDR3 is CSADRDTQYF. The CDR3 coding sequence is TGCAGTGCTGACAGAGATACGCAGTATTTT. V is TRBV20-1 and J is TRBJ2-3, with TRBD1 as a possible D gene (5 bases). There are 10 residues in the CDR3. The ends were cut back, 5 bases at V and 5 bases at J, with 5 bases in the middle. CDR1 is DFQATT and CDR2 is SNEGSKA in the germline V gene (reference sequence).

This chain uses TRBV7-2 with TRBJ2-7; no reliable D call. The CDR3 is 13 amino acids. V was clipped by 2 bases and J by 3 bases, with 8 bases between them. CDR1 and CDR2 from the germline V gene are SGHTA and FQGNSA. The CDR3 region has the DNA TGTGCCAGCAGCTTACCCCACGGCTACGAGCAGTACTTC. Its translation: CASSLPHGYEQYF.

This clonotype was seen a few times. The chain carries TRBV5-5 and TRBJ1-1; D unresolved. V was trimmed by 6 bases and J by 2 bases, leaving 5 bases between them. Germline values: CDR1 SGHKS, CDR2 YYEKEE (reference sequence). The CDR3 contains 11 residues. CDR3 amino acids: CASNLNTEAFF. As DNA, the CDR3 is TGTGCCAGCAACTTAAACACTGAAGCTTTCTTT.

The chain combines TRBV4-3 with TRBJ2-2; perhaps TRBD2 as D (5 bases). Germline V gene sequence: CDR1 LGHNA, CDR2 YSLEER. This CDR3 contains 14 residues. Trimming removed 1 base at V and 6 bases at J, with 9 bases between. In nucleotides, the CDR3 is TGCGCCAGCAGCCAAGCCGGGGTCCCCGGGGAGCTGTTTTTT. It translates to CASSQAGVPGELFF.

The chain links TRBV11-2 to TRBJ2-6; D is unclear. Germline V gene sequence: CDR1 SGHAT, CDR2 FQNNGV. The CDR3 is 19 amino acids. The V gene lost 5 bases and the J gene lost 0 bases, with 20 bases spanning the gap. CDR3 residues: CASSLREFGWPSGANVLTF. The CDR3 DNA follows: TGTGCCAGCAGCCTTAGAGAATTCGGGTGGCCCTCTGGGGCCAACGTCCTGACTTTC.

This clonotype was observed a few times. V usage is TRBV5-1 and J usage is TRBJ2-5, with 7 bases identical to TRBD2. CDR3 length equals 16 residues. Trimming at V came to 1 base and at J to 9 bases, leaving 15 bases not matched to a gene. In germline, CDR1 is SGHRS, CDR2 YFSETQ. The CDR3 loop is CASSLMGLAAFAAQYF. In DNA, the CDR3 is TGCGCCAGCAGCTTGATGGGCCTAGCGGCCTTCGCGGCCCAGTACTTC.

This clonotype was counted between two and nine times. V and J are TRBV5-1 and TRBJ1-1; the D gene is possibly TRBD1 (5 bases). The CDR3 runs to 16 residues. Germline CDR1 is SGHRS and CDR2 is YFSETQ. V gave up 0 bases and J gave up 0 bases, with 12 bases separating them. CDR3 in amino acids: CASSLAFGGMNTEAFF. CDR3 in DNA: TGCGCCAGCAGCTTGGCCTTTGGGGGGATGAACACTGAAGCTTTCTTT.

V is TRBV5-1 and J is TRBJ2-7; 8 positions match TRBD1. Per germline, CDR1 SGHRS and CDR2 YFSETQ. Germline trimming cut 3 bases from V and 0 bases from J; bases unmatched to any gene: 5. The CDR3 has 15 residues. The CDR3 bases are TGCGCCAGCAGCTCGGGGACAGGTTTCTCCTACGAGCAGTACTTC. It is translated as CASSSGTGFSYEQYF. Together with reference TRBV5-1 and TRBJ2-7, the CDR3 gives the full variable domain: KAGVTQTPRYLIKTRGQQVTLSCSPISGHRSVSWYQQTPGQGLQFLFEYFSETQRNKGNFPGRFSGRQFSNSRSEMNVSTLELGDSALYLCASSSGTGFSYEQYFGPGTRLTVT.

J is TRBJ2-7 and V is TRBV5-1; a weak D match, TRBD2 (6 bases). V gave up 1 base and J gave up 5 bases, with 16 bases separating them. The CDR3 is 15 amino acids. Germline CDR1 SGHRS, CDR2 YFSETQ. The chain's CDR3 is CASSLYLGSGDEQYF. The DNA for the CDR3 is TGCGCCAGCAGCTTGTATTTGGGATCGGGGGACGAGCAGTACTTC.

The chain uses TRBV4-2 and TRBJ1-4; the D gene is possibly TRBD1 (6 bases). The germline V and J ends were trimmed by 4 bases and 7 bases, with 16 bases remaining between them. Germline loops: CDR1 LGHNA, CDR2 YNFKEQ. CDR3 length equals 15 residues. Here the CDR3 DNA reads TGTGCCAGCAGCCCCCTCACAGGGAGGAGTGAAAAACTGTTTTTT. It specifies CASSPLTGRSEKLFF.

The chain combines TRBV5-1 with TRBJ2-5, with 9 bases that match TRBD2. The CDR3 has 16 residues. Germline V gene data show CDR1 as SGHRS and CDR2 as YFSETQ. J was trimmed by 4 bases and V by 0 bases; bases with no gene match: 7. CDR3 region: CASSLAGKLAGETQYF. CDR3 nucleotides: TGCGCCAGCAGCTTGGCTGGAAAACTAGCGGGAGAGACCCAGTACTTC.

Only a few counts were recorded for this clonotype. The chain combines TRBV20-1 with TRBJ1-5; no reliable D call. This CDR3 contains 14 residues. V was clipped by 5 bases and J by 5 bases, with 16 bases between them. CDR1 is DFQATT, CDR2 SNEGSKA, per germline (reference sequence). Here the CDR3 DNA reads TGCAGTGCTTCCGGTGGCATCGGCGATCAGCCCCAGCATTTT. It specifies CSASGGIGDQPQHF.